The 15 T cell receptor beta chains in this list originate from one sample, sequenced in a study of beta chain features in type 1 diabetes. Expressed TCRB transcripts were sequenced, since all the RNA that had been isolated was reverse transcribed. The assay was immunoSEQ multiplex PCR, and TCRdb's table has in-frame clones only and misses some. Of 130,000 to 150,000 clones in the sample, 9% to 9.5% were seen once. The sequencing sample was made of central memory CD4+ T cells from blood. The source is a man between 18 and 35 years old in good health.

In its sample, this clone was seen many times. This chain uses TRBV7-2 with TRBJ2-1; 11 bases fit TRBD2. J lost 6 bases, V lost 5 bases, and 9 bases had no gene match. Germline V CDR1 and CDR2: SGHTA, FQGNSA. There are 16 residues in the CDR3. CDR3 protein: CASSPRSGGASNEQFF. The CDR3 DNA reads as TGTGCCAGCAGCCCCCGTAGCGGGGGGGCGTCCAATGAGCAGTTCTTC. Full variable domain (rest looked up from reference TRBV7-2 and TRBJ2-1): GAGVSQSPSNKVTEKGKDVELRCDPISGHTALYWYRQSLGQGLEFLIYFQGNSAPDKSGLPSDRFSAERTGGSVSTLTIQRTQQEDSAVYLCASSPRSGGASNEQFFGPGTRLTVL.

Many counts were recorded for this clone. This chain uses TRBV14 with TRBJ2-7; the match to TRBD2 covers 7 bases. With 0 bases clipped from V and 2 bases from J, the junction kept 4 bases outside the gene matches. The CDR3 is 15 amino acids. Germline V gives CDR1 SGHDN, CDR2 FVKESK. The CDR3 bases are TGTGCCAGCAGCCAAGAGGAGCGGGGAACCTACGAGCAGTACTTC. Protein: CASSQEERGTYEQYF. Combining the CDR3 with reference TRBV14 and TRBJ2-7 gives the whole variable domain EAGVTQFPSHSVIEKGQTVTLRCDPISGHDNLYWYRRVMGKEIKFLLHFVKESKQDESGMPNNRFLAERTGGTYSTLKVQPAELEDSGVYFCASSQEERGTYEQYFGPGTRLTVT.

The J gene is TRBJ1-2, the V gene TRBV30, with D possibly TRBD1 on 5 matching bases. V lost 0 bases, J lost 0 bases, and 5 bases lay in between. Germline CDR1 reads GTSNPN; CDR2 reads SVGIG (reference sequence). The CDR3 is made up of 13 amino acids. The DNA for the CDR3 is TGTGCCTGGAGTGTGACAGCTAACTATGGCTACACCTTC. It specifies CAWSVTANYGYTF.

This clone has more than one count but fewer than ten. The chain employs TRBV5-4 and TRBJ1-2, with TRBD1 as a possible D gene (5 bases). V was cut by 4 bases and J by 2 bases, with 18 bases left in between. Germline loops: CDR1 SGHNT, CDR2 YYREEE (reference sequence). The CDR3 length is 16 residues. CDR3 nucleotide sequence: TGTGCCAGCAGCCCCCAGGCGGGACCGGGGAACTATGGCTACACCTTC. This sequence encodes CASSPQAGPGNYGYTF.

CDR3 DNA sequence: TGTGCCAGCAGCTCCCTTGGGCGGGGGGGCTCTGAGCAGTTCTTC. It specifies CASSSLGRGGSEQFF. The chain links TRBV27 to TRBJ2-1; 9 bases agree with TRBD2. Per germline, CDR1 MNHEY and CDR2 SMNVEV (reference sequence). The V and J ends lost 6 bases and 9 bases, in that order; junction bases with no gene match: 12. This CDR3 spans 15 amino acids.

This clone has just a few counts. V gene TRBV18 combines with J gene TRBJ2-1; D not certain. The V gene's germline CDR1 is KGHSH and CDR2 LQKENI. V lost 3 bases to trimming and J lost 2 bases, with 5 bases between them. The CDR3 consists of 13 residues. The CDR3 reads CASSPPTYNEQFF. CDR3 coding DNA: TGTGCCAGCTCACCTCCAACCTACAATGAGCAGTTCTTC. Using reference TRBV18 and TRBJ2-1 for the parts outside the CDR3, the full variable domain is NAGVMQNPRHLVRRRGQEARLRCSPMKGHSHVYWYRQLPEEGLKFMVYLQKENIIDESGMPKERFSAEFPKEGPSILRIQQVVRGDSAAYFCASSPPTYNEQFFGPGTRLTVL.

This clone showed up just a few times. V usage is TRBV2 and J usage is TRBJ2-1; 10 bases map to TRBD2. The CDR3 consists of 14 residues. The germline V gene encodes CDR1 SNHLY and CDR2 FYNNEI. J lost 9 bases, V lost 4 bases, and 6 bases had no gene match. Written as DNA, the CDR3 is TGTGCCAGCAGTGCCCGGACTAGCGGAGTTGAGCAGTTCTTC. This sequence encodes CASSARTSGVEQFF.

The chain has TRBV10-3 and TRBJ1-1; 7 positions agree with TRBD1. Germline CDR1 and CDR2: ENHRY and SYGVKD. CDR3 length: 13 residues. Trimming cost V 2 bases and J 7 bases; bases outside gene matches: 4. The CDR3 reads CAISEGQEYEAFF. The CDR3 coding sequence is TGTGCCATCAGTGAGGGACAGGAATATGAAGCTTTCTTT.

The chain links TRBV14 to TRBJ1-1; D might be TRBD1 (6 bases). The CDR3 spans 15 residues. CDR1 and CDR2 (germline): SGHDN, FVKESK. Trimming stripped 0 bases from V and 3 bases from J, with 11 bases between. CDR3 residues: CASSQDEGGYTEAFF. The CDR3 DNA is TGTGCCAGCAGCCAAGATGAGGGGGGGTACACTGAAGCTTTCTTT.

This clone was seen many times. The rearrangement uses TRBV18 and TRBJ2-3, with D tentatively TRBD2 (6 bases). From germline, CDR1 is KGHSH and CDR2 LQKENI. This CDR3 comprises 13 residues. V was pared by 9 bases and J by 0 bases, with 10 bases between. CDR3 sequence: CASSGTSTDTQYF. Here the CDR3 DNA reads TGTGCCAGTTCCGGGACTAGCACAGATACGCAGTATTTT.

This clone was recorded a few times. The CDR3 spells CSVEGQGIDEQYF. CDR3 nucleotides: TGCAGCGTTGAAGGACAGGGTATCGACGAGCAGTACTTC. The chain is built from TRBV29-1 and TRBJ2-7; 7 bases line up with TRBD1. Germline values: CDR1 SQVTM, CDR2 ANQGSEA. Trimming cost V 1 base and J 5 bases; bases outside gene matches: 5. The CDR3 has 13 amino acids.

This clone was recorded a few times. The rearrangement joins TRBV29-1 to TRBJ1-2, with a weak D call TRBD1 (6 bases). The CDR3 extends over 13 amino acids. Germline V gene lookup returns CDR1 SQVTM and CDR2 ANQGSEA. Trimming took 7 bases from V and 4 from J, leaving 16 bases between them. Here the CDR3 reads CSADQDSSYGYTF. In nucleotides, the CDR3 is TGCAGCGCCGATCAGGACAGCTCCTATGGCTACACCTTC. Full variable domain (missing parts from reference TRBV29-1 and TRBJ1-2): SAVISQKPSRDICQRGTSLTIQCQVDSQVTMMFWYRQQPGQSLTLIATANQGSEATYESGFVIDKFPISRPNLTFSTLTVSNMSPEDSSIYLCSADQDSSYGYTFGSGTRLTVV.

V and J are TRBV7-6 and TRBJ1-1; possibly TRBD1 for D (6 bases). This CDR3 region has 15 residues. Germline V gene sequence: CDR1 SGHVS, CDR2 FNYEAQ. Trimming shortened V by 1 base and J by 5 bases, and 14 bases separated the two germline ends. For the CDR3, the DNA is TGTGCCAGCAGCTTAGGGTGGGGGCCGAAGACTGAAGCTTTCTTT. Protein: CASSLGWGPKTEAFF.

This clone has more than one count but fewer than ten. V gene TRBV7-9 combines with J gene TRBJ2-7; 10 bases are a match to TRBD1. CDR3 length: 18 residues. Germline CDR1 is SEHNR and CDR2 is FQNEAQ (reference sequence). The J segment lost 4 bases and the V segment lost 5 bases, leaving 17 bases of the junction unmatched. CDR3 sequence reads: CASSRPVIRDRGQYEQYF. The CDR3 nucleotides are TGTGCCAGCAGCCGTCCCGTCATCCGGGACAGGGGCCAATACGAGCAGTACTTC.

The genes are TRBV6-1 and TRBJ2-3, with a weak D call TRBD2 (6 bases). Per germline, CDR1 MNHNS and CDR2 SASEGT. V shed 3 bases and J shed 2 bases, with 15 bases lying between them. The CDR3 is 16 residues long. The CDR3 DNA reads TGTGCCAGCAGTGATTACGGGACTCGCTACACAGATACGCAGTATTTT. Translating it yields CASSDYGTRYTDTQYF.